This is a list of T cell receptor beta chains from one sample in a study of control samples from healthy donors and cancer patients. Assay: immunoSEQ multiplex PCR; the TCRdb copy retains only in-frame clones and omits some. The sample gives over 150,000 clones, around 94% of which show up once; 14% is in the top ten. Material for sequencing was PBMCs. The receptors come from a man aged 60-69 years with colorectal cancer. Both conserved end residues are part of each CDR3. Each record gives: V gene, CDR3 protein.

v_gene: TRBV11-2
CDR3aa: CASSWGTSGGGEQFF

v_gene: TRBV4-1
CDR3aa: CASSRGDTTEAFF

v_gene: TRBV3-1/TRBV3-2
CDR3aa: CASSQDAGYNSPLHF

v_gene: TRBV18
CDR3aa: CASSPFDAEAFF

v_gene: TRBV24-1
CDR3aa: CATSDLGRTQYF

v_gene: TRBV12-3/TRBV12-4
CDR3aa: CASSFESGNTIYF

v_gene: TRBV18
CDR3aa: CASSPRENTEAFF

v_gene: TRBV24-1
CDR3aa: CATSEQGLNYGYTF

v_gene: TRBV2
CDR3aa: CASGIQPNTEAFF

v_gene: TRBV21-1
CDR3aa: CASSKLQPSTSNQPQHF

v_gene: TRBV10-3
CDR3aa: CATFPGLAGYDEQYF

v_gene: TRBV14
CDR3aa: CASSQEGGQEDRDYGYTF

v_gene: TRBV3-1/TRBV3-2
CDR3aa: CASSQDFSGGQDEQFF

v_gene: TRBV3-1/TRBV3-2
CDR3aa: CASSPPTTDQPQHF

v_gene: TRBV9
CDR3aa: CASSVVVGELFF

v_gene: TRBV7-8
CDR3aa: CASSLEQTGPQYF

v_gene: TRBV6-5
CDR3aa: CASSRGQSSGNTIYF